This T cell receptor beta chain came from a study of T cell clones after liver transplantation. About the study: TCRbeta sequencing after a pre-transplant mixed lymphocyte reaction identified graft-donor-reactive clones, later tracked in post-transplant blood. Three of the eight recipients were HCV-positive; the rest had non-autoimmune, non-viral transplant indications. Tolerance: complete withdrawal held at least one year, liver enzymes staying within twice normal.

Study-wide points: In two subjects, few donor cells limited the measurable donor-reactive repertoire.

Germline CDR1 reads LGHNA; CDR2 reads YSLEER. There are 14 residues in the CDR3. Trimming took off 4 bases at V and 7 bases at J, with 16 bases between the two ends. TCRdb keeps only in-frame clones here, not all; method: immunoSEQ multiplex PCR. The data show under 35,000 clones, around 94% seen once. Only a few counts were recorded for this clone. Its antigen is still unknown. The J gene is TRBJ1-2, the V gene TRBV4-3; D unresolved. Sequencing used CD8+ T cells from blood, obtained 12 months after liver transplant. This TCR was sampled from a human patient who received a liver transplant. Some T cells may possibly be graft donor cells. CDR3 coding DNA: TGCGCCAGCAGCCCACAAGACGGATGGGGTGGCTACACCTTC. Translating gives CASSPQDGWGGYTF.